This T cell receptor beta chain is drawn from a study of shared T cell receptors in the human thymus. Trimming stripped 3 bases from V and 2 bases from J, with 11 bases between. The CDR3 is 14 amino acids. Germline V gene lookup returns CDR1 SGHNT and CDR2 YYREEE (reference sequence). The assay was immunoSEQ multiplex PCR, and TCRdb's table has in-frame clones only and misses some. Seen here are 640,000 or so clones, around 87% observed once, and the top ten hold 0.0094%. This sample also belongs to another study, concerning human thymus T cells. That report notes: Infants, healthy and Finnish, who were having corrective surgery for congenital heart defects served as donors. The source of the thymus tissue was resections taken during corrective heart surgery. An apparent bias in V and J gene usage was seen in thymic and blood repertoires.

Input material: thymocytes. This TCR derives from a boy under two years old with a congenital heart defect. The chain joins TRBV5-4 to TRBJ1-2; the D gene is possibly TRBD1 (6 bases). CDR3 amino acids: CASSSYQGNYGYTF. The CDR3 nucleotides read TGTGCCAGCAGCTCCTATCAGGGGAACTATGGCTACACCTTC.